The T cell receptor beta chain under discussion was sequenced for a study of graft-versus-host responses after intestinal transplantation (dated by TCRdb to the early 2020s). Concerning the study at large: The transplants that recipients got were multivisceral, liver-intestinal, or isolated intestinal. All recipients received anti-thymocyte globulin induction followed by maintenance tacrolimus and steroids for approximately 3 years. After intestinal transplantation, graft-versus-host and host-versus-graft alloreactive T cell clones in the graft, circulation and bone marrow were tracked using bulk TCR-beta CDR3 sequencing. Alloreactive clones were identified by sequencing pre-transplant mixed lymphocyte reaction products and comparing these products with unstimulated pre-transplant donor and recipient T cells. A cohort of approximately 23 intestinal transplant recipients, including one retransplant, was enrolled, and 3 patients lacking pretransplant specimens were excluded. Donor T cell macrochimerism was defined as a peak of at least 4% donor T cells among recipient peripheral blood mononuclear cells. Rather than going through the commercial service, samples from a few later patients were sequenced in-house on an Illumina MiSeq and processed with MiXCR. Summary of the overall study and its limitations: In patients with donor T cell macrochimerism, the allografts had high GvH to HvG T cell clonal ratios. Early after transplant, peak levels of circulating GvH clones were associated with declines in HvG clones. The relatively low number and heterogeneity of intestinal transplant patients limited the conclusions. GvH clones turned up in recipient bone marrow, with some appearing earlier in ileal mucosa or blood, a pattern consistent with an intestinal mucosal origin.

Library prep was done by the immunoSEQ multiplex PCR assay. For most patients, high-throughput TCR-beta CDR3 sequencing of genomic DNA was performed by Adaptive Biotechnologies. As for the authors' bioinformatics: Adaptive's ImmunoSEQ software was the source of the TCR sequencing data for over 15 patients, while three other patients were processed with MiXCR and VDJtools. CDR3 nucleotide sequences shared between donor and recipient were removed because their origin could not be assigned. To count as alloreactive, a clone needed at least 2-fold expansion over unstimulated cells and a minimum CFSE-low frequency of 0.002% (template counts) or 0.001% (read counts). A clone was considered mappable if detected in the sequenced pre-transplant spleen, lymph node, or MLR CFSE-low populations of the donor or recipient. The cumulative frequency of alloreactive clones was calculated as a percentage of all sequences, weighted by copy number. What TCRdb holds here is the immuneACCESS table cut down to in-frame rearrangements. Part of the clones is not present; checked against another copy, under half of the missing clones reflect an unresolved V gene, and the others are unexplained. Clone size and V and J calls were adopted from that table, with D and trimming inferred from the DNA. The sample records roughly 20,000 clones, approximately 86% of which are singletons. The top ten clones comprise over 7.5% of the sample.

Blood samples were collected up to 4 times in the first month after transplant and then at least monthly when available. The table lists this clone with a count of one. The specificity of this receptor is unknown. Qualities for individual bases were not recorded, and no much larger clone is one base off. The CDR1 and CDR2 encoded by the germline V gene are MNHGY and SVAAGI. The CDR3 sequence holds 16 residues, the cysteine and phenylalanine included. The only DNA kept is the CDR3, 48 bases in frame from the first base. This chain is built from TRBV6-9 and TRBJ2-5, with the D gene too uncertain to name. The J call may be incorrect, as the DNA end agrees better with TRBJ2-7. The specimen comprised PBMCs, sampled 220 to 240 days after intestinal transplant. This TCR was sampled from a human patient who received an intestinal transplant, so some T cells may come from the graft donor. The DNA is as follows: TGTGCCAGCAGTTATAAAGAGACAATGAGCTCCTACGAGCAGTACTTC. This yields the protein CASSYKETMSSYEQYF.